Shown below are 2 T cell receptor beta chains from a single sample sequenced in a study of radiotherapy plus CTLA-4 blockade in lung cancer. Libraries were prepared by immunoSEQ multiplex PCR; TCRdb keeps only in-frame clonotypes and omits some of them. The profile shows 80,000 or so clones, roughly 80% of them singletons. The sequenced sample was peripheral blood, obtained from a patient treated with radiotherapy plus ipilimumab. The receptors originated from a human donor with non-small cell lung cancer who had stable disease on radiotherapy plus ipilimumab.

The V call is TRBV5-1, the J call TRBJ1-4; D is unclear. This CDR3 region has 14 residues. Trimming stripped 5 bases from V and 0 bases from J, with 8 bases between. The germline V gene has CDR1 SGHRS and CDR2 YFSETQ. The CDR3 is CASSMTTTNEKLFF. The CDR3 region has the DNA TGCGCCAGCAGTATGACTACAACTAATGAAAAACTGTTTTTT.

The rearrangement uses TRBV5-8 and TRBJ2-5; either TRBD1 or TRBD2 may fit D (5 bases each). Per germline, CDR1 SGHTS and CDR2 YDEGEE. CDR3 length: 16 residues. V was clipped by 0 bases and J by 1 base, with 13 bases between them. The CDR3 nucleotides are TGTGCCAGCAGCTTGGGTGCCGGGACCCGCCAAGAGACCCAGTACTTC. Translated, it gives CASSLGAGTRQETQYF.